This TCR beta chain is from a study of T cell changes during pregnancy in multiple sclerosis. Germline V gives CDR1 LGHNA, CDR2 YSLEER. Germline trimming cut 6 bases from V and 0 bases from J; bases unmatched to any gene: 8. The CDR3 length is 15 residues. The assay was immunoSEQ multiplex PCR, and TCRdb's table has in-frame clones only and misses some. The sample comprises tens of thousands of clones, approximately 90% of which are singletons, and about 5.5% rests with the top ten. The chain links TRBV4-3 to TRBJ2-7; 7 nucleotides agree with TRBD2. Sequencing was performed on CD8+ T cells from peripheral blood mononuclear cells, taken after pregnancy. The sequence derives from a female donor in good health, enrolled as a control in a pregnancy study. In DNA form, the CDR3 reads TGCGCCAGCAGAGTAACCGTAGCGGGCTCCTACGAGCAGTACTTC. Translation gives CASRVTVAGSYEQYF.